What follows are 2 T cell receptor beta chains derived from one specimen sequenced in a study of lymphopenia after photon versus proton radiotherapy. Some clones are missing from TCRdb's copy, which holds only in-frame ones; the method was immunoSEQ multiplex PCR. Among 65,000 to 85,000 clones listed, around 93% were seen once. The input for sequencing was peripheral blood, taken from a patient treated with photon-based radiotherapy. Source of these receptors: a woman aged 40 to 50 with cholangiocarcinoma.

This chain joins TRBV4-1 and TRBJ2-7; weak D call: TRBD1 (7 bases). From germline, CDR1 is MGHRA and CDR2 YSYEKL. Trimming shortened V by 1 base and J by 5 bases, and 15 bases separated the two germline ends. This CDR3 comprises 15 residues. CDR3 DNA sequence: TGCGCCAGCAGCCAAGGTGACAGGGAGGTGGACGAGCAGTACTTC. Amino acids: CASSQGDREVDEQYF.

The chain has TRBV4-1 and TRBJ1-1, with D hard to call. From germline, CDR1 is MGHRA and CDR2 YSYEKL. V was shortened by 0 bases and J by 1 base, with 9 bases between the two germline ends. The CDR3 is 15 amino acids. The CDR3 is CASSQEINRNTEAFF. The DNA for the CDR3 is TGCGCCAGCAGCCAAGAAATCAACAGGAACACTGAAGCTTTCTTT.